This record looks at one TCR beta chain sequence and its context. The sample is drawn from a study of blood T cell repertoires in COVID-19. Assay used: immunoSEQ multiplex PCR; TCRdb lists only in-frame clones, some missing. The table includes almost 200,000 clones, 70% to 90% detected once. Losses at the gene ends were 6 bases for V and 4 bases for J; bases not matched to a gene: 8. The CDR3 totals 14 residues. Per the germline V gene, CDR1 is SNHLY and CDR2 is FYNNEI. This TCR came from a woman between 65 and 79 years old with acute or convalescent COVID-19. The sequencing input was peripheral blood. This chain connects TRBV2 to TRBJ1-2, with TRBD1 identical over 7 bases. The CDR3 DNA reads as TGTGCCAGCAGGGTGACAGGGTTCCCCTATGGCTACACCTTC. Protein product: CASRVTGFPYGYTF.